This T cell receptor (beta chain) was profiled in a study of blood T cell repertoires in COVID-19. Across the whole study: Acute-phase and convalescent COVID-19 samples originated in the United States, Italy and Spain. In each case, the material was cDNA or gDNA derived from T cells, B-cell-depleted T cells, or PBMCs.

This CDR3 contains 14 residues. Germline V lookup: CDR1 MGHDK, CDR2 SYGVNS. V was cut by 6 bases and J by 2 bases, with 13 bases left in between. In the authors' methods: The assay estimated nucleated cells by amplifying reference gene primers. Profiling relied on immunoSEQ multiplex PCR, and the TCRdb table lists in-frame clones only, not all of them. That table supplies the V and J calls and clone size; D and trimming were determined from the DNA. Of about 230,000 clones listed, roughly 87% are singletons. The sequence was collected from a woman aged 18-29 years who had recovered from COVID-19. Sequenced input: peripheral blood. V usage is TRBV25-1 and J usage is TRBJ2-5, with D possibly matching TRBD2 (5 bases). The CDR3 nucleotides are TGTGCCAGCAGGCCCTCCGGGATACAAGAGACCCAGTACTTC. It encodes CASRPSGIQETQYF.